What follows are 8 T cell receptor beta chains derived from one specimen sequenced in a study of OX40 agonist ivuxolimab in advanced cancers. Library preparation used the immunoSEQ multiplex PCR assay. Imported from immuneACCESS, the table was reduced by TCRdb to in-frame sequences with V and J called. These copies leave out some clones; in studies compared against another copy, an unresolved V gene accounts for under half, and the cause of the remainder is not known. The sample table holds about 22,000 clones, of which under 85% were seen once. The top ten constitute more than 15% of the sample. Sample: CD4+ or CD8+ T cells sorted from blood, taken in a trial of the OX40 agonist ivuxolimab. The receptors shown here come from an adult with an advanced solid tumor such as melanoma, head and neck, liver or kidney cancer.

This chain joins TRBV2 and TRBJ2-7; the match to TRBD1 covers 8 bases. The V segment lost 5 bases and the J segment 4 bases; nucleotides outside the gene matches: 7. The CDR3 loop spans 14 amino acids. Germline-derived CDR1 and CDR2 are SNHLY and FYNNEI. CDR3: CASSRQGISYEQYF. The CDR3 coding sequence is TGTGCCAGCAGTAGACAGGGGATAAGTTACGAGCAGTACTTC.

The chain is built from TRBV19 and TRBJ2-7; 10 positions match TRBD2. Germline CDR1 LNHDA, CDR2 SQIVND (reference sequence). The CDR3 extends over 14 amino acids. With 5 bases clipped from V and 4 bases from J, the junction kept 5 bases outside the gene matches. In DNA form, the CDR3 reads TGTGCCAGTAGTCCAGCGGGGGGGGTATACGAGCAGTACTTC. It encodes CASSPAGGVYEQYF.

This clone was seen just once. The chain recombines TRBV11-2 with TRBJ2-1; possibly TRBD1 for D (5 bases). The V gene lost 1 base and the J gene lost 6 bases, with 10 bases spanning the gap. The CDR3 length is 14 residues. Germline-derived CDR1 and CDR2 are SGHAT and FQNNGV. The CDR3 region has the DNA TGTGCCAGCAGCTTAGTCAGGGCGGCCAATGAGCAGTTCTTC. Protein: CASSLVRAANEQFF.

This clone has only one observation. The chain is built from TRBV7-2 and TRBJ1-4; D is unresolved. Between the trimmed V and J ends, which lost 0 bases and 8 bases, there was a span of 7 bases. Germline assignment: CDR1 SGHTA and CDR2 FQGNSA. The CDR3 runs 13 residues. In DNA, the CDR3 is TGTGCCAGCAGCTTAGCAACAGCGGAAAAACTGTTTTTT. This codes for CASSLATAEKLFF.

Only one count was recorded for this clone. CDR3 amino acids: CASSPGPREEQYF. The CDR3 region has the DNA TGTGCCAGCAGCCCGGGACCGCGGGAGGAGCAGTACTTC. The V and J genes are TRBV6-6 and TRBJ2-7; TRBD2 matches at 7 bases. CDR1 is MNHNY, CDR2 SVGAGI, per germline (reference sequence). The CDR3 contains 13 residues. V lost 6 bases, J lost 7 bases, and 9 bases stayed unmatched.

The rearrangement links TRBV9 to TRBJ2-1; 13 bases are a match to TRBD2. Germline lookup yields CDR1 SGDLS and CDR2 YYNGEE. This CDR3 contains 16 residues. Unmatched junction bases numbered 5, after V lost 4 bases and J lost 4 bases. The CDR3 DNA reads TGTGCCAGCAGCATGACTAGCGGGGGGCATTACAATGAGCAGTTCTTC. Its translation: CASSMTSGGHYNEQFF.

CDR3 nucleotide sequence: TGTGCCAGCAGCTTGAACCCGGGGGCGGGTGGAAACACCATATATTTT. Its translation is CASSLNPGAGGNTIYF. V usage is TRBV5-6 and J usage is TRBJ1-3, with D possibly being TRBD1 (6 bases). From germline, CDR1 is SGHDT and CDR2 YYEEEE. The V end lost 1 base, the J end lost 3 bases, and 14 bases lay between the germline ends. CDR3 size: 16 residues.

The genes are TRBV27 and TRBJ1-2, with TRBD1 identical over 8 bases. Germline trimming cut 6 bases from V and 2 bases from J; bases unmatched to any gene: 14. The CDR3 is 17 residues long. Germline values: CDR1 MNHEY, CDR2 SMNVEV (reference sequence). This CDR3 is CASSSGTSGGKNYGYTF. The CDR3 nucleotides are TGTGCCAGCAGCTCCGGGACTTCAGGGGGCAAAAACTATGGCTACACCTTC.